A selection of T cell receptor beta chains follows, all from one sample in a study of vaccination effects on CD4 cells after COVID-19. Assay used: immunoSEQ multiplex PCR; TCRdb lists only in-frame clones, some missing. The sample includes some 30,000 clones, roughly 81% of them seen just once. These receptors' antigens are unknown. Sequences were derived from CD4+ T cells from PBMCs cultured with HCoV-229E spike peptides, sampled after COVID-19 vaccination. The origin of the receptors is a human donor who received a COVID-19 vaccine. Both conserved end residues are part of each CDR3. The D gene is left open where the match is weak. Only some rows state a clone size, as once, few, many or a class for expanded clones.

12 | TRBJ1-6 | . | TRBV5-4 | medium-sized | TGTGCCAGCCGCGTAGACTTCTCACCCCTCCACTTT | CASRVDFSPLHF
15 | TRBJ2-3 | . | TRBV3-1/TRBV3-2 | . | TGTGCCAGCAGCCATCAGGGCAGGGAACGAGATACGCAGTATTTT | CASSHQGRERDTQYF
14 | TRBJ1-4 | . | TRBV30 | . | TGTGCCTGGAAGATGCGGCCGGCAGCTGAAAAACTGTTTTTT | CAWKMRPAAEKLFF
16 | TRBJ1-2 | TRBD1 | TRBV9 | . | TGTGCCAGCAGCGGAGGGGACAGGTTTAGGAACTATGGCTACACCTTC | CASSGGDRFRNYGYTF
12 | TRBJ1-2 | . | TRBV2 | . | TGTGCCAGCAGTGAGAGGCAGTATGGCTACACCTTC | CASSERQYGYTF
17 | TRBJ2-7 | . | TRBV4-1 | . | TGCGCCAGCAGCCAAAGTGGGGGGAACTCGGGCTCCTACGAGCAGTACTTC | CASSQSGGNSGSYEQYF
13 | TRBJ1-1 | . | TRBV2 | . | TGTGCCAGCACCATACTCGAGAACACTGAAGCTTTCTTT | CASTILENTEAFF
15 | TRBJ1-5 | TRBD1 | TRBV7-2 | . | TGTGCCAGCAGCTGGGGACAGGGGGCGAATCAGCCCCAGCATTTT | CASSWGQGANQPQHF
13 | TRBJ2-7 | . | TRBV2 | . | TGTGCCAGCAGTGAACCCTTTGAGTACGAGCAGTACTTC | CASSEPFEYEQYF
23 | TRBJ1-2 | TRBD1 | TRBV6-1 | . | TGTGCCAGCAGTGAACAGGGTCCGACAGGGGGGAAGTCTGATGCTCCTACTAACTATGGCTACACCTTC | CASSEQGPTGGKSDAPTNYGYTF
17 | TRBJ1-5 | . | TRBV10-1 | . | TGCGCCAGCAGTGAGCCCCTAAATGGGGGCCTCAATCAGCCCCAGCATTTT | CASSEPLNGGLNQPQHF
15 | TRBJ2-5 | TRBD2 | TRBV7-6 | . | TGTGCCAGCAGCTTAGGTGGCGTCGGGGGGGAGACCCAGTACTTC | CASSLGGVGGETQYF
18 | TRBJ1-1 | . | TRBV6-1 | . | TGTGCCAGCAGTGAAGCGGGTAAGGGCCGAGCTGGGAACACTGAAGCTTTCTTT | CASSEAGKGRAGNTEAFF
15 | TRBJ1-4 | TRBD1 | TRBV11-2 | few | TGTGCCAGCAGATCACGAGGGGGCGAGAGTGAAAAACTGTTTTTT | CASRSRGGESEKLFF
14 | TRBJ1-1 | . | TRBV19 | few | TGTGCCAGTAGTACGGACCTTGCTGGGGGTGTAGCTTTCTTT | CASSTDLAGGVAFF
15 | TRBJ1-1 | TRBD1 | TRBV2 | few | TGTGCCAGCAGAGACAGGACAGGGACGAACACTGAAGCTTTCTTT | CASRDRTGTNTEAFF
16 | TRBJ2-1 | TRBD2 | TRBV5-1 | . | TGCGCCAGCAGCTTGTCCGGGACTAGCGGCAACAATGAGCAGTTCTTC | CASSLSGTSGNNEQFF
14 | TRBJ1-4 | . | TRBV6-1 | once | TGTGCCAGCAGTGAACGGCGGGCTAATGAAAAACTGTTTTTT | CASSERRANEKLFF
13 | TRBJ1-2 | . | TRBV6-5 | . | TGTGCCAGCAGTTATGCGGGGGGATATGGCTACACCTTC | CASSYAGGYGYTF
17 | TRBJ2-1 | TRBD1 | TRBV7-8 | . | TGTGCCAGCAGCTCAAACAGGGGCGTAAAGAGGTACAATGAGCAGTTCTTC | CASSSNRGVKRYNEQFF
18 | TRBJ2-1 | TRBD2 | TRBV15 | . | TGTGCCACCAGCAGAGATCCGTGGGCGGGGGGCACCTACAATGAGCAGTTCTTC | CATSRDPWAGGTYNEQFF
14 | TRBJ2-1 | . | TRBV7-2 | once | TGTGCCAGCAGCTTTGTGTACTCTAACAATGAGCAGTTCTTC | CASSFVYSNNEQFF
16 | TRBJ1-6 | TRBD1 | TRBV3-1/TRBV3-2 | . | TGTGCCAGCAGCCTACAAGGACAGGCCAAGAATTCACCCCTCCACTTT | CASSLQGQAKNSPLHF
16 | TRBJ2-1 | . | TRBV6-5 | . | TGTGCCAGCAGTTACTCGGGGGGATTATCCTACAATGAGCAGTTCTTC | CASSYSGGLSYNEQFF
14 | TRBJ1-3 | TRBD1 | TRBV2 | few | TGTGCCAGCAGGATCCGGACAGGCGCTGGGGCCATATATTTT | CASRIRTGAGAIYF
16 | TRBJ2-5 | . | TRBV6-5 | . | TGTGCCAGCAGTTCATCAACTCGACGGTACCAAGAGACCCAGTACTTC | CASSSSTRRYQETQYF
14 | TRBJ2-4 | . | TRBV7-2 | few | TGTGCCAGCAGCTTATCAGTAGCCAAAAACATTCAGTACTTC | CASSLSVAKNIQYF
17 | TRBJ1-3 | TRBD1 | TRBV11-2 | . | TGTGCCAGCAGCTTAGTTGCCAGGGGGCTATCTGGAAACACCATATATTTT | CASSLVARGLSGNTIYF
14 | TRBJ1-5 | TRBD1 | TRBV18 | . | TGTGCCAGCTCACCGGACAGGGGGAATCAGCCCCAGCATTTT | CASSPDRGNQPQHF
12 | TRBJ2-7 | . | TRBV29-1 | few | TGCAGCGGCCGGGCCTCAGGCGACGAGCAGTACTTC | CSGRASGDEQYF
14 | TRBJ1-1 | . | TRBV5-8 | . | TGTGCCAGCAGCCCCAGACGGTGGAACACTGAAGCTTTCTTT | CASSPRRWNTEAFF
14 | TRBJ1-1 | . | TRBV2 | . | TGTGCCAGCAAAAGGGAGTGGGGGAACACTGAAGCTTTCTTT | CASKREWGNTEAFF
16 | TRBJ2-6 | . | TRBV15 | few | TGTGCCACCAGCCCAGTGCGGGTGGCTGGGGCCAACGTCCTGACTTTC | CATSPVRVAGANVLTF
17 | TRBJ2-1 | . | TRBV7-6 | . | TGTGCCAGCAGTTGGGGGCTACGTGGGAGGGCCTACAATGAGCAGTTCTTC | CASSWGLRGRAYNEQFF
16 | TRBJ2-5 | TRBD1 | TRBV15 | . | TGTGCCACCAGCGGGGGGAGGACAGGGGCTAGAGAGACCCAGTACTTC | CATSGGRTGARETQYF
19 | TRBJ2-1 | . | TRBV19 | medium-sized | TGTGCCAGTAGTATGGGGATTGCGCGGGATTTTGTTCGTGGAGGTGAGCAGTTCTTC | CASSMGIARDFVRGGEQFF
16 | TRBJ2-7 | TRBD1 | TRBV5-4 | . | TGTGCCAGCAGCAAAAACATGGGGACAGGGGGCGGAGTGCAGTACTTC | CASSKNMGTGGGVQYF
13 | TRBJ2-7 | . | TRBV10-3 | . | TGTGCCGCCCCGGGTCTTTCCTCCTACGAGCAGTACTTC | CAAPGLSSYEQYF
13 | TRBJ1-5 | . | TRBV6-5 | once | TGTGCCAGCAGTTATTCGGGGTTTCAGCCCCAGCATTTT | CASSYSGFQPQHF
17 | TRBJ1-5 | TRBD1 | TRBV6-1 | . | TGTGCCAGCAGTGAACCCCTCGGCACAGGGGAGAATCAGCCCCAGCATTTT | CASSEPLGTGENQPQHF
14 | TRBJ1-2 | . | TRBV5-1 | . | TGCGCCAGCAGCCCGGAAAGGGTTGGCTATGGCTACACCTTC | CASSPERVGYGYTF
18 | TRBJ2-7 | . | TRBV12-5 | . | TGTGCTAGTGGATCCGGTCTAGCAACCAAGTTTACCAACTACGAGCAGTACTTC | CASGSGLATKFTNYEQYF
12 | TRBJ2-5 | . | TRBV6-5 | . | TGTGCCAGCAGGGACTTTGCAGGGGCCCAGTACTTC | CASRDFAGAQYF
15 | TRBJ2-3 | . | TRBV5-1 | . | TGCGCCAGCAGCTTGTTCCGGGGGCGCACAGATACGCAGTATTTT | CASSLFRGRTDTQYF
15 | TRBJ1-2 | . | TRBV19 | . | TGTGCCAGTACCCCATTTGGAGGAACTAACTATGGCTACACCTTC | CASTPFGGTNYGYTF
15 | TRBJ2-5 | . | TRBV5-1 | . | TGCGCCAGCAGCTTGACCCGGGGTGGCCAAGAGACCCAGTACTTC | CASSLTRGGQETQYF
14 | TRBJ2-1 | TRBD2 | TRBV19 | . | TGTGCCAGTACTCCTTTGGCGGGAGGGGCTGAGCAGTTCTTC | CASTPLAGGAEQFF
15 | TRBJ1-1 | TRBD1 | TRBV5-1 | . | TGCGCCAGCAGCTTCCGGACAGGGGGAAACACTGAAGCTTTCTTT | CASSFRTGGNTEAFF
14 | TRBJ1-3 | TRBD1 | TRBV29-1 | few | TGCAGCGTTGAGGGACAGGGCCGTGGAAACACCATATATTTT | CSVEGQGRGNTIYF
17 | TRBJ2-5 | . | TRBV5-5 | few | TGTGCCAGCAGCTTGGACTCTGTGTTGGGAAGTGCTGAGACCCAGTACTTC | CASSLDSVLGSAETQYF
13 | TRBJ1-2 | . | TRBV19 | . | TGTGCCAGTACTAAGAGAGAACCCTATGGCTACACCTTC | CASTKREPYGYTF
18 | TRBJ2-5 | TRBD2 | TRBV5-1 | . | TGCGCCAGCAGCTCCTTACCCCGGACTAGCGGGAGAAAAGAGACCCAGTACTTC | CASSSLPRTSGRKETQYF
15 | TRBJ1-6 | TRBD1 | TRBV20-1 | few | TGCAGTGCTAGTGGAGGAGGAGGGGGCGATTCACCCCTCCACTTT | CSASGGGGGDSPLHF
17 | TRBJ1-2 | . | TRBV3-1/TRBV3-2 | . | TGTGCCAGCAGCCCCCGTTCGGAAAGACGGACTAACTATGGCTACACCTTC | CASSPRSERRTNYGYTF
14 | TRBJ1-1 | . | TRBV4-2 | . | TGTGCCAGCAGCCAGGGCAGAGGGACCACTGAAGCTTTCTTT | CASSQGRGTTEAFF
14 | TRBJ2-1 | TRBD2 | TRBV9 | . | TGTGCCAGCAGCGTAGCACTAGCGGAGAATGAGCAGTTCTTC | CASSVALAENEQFF
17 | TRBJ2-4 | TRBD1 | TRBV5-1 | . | TGCGCCAGCAGCCCGCTAGGGACAGAAACCCAAATAAACATTCAGTACTTC | CASSPLGTETQINIQYF